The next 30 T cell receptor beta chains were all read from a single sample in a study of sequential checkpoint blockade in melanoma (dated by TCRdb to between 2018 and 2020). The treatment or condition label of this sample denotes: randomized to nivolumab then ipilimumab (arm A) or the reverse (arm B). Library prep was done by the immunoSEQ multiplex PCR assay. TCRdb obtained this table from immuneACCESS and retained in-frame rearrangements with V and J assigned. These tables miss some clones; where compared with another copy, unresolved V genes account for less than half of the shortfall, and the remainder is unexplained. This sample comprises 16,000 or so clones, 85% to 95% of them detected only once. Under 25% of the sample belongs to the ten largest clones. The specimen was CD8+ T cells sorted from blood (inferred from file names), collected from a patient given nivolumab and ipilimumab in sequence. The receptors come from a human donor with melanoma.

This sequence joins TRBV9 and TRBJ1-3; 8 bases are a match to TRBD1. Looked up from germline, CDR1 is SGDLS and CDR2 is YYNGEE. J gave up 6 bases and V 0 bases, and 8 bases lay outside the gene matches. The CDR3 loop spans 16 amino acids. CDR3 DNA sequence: TGTGCCAGCAGCGTAGGTGGACAGGGAGTTGAAAACACCATATATTTT. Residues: CASSVGGQGVENTIYF.

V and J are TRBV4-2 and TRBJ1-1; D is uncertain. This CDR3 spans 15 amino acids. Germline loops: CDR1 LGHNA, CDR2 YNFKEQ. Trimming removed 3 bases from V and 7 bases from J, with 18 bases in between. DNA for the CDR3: TGTGCCAGCAGCCATCGGAGATCCCCAAACCTTGAAGCTTTCTTT. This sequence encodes CASSHRRSPNLEAFF.

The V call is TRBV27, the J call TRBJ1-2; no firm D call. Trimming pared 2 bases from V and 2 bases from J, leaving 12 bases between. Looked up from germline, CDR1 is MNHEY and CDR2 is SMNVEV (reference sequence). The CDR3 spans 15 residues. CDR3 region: CASSLTGKRNYGYTF. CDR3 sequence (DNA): TGTGCCAGCAGTTTAACGGGAAAAAGGAACTATGGCTACACCTTC.

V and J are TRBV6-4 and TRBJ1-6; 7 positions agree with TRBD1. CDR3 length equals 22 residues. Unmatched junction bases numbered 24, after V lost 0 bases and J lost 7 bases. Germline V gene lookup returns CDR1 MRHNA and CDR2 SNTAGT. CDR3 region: CASSDSRGGLNVLQFRNSPLHF. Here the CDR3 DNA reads TGTGCCAGCAGTGACTCAAGAGGGGGCTTAAACGTTTTGCAATTCCGGAATTCACCCCTCCACTTT.

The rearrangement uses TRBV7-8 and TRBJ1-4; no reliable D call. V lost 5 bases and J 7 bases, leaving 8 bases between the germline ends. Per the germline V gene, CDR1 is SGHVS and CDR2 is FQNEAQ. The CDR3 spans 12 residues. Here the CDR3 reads CASSLWSEKLFF. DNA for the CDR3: TGTGCCAGCAGCCTGTGGAGTGAAAAACTGTTTTTT. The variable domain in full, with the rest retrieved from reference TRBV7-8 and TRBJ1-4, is GAGVSQSPRYKVAKRGQDVALRCDPISGHVSLFWYQQALGQGPEFLTYFQNEAQLDKSGLPSDRFFAERPEGSVSTLKIQRTQQEDSAVYLCASSLWSEKLFFGSGTQLSVL.

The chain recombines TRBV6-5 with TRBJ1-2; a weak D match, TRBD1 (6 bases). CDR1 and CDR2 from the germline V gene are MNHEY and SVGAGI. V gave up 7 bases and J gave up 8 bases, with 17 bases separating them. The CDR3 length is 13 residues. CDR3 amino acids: CASNPQGLGGYTF. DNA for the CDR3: TGTGCCAGCAACCCACAGGGTTTGGGAGGCTACACCTTC.

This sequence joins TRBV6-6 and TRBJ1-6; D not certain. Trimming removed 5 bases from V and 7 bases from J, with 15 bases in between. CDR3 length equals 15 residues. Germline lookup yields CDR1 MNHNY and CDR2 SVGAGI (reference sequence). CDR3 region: CASSAGPGTNSPLHF. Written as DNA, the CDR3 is TGTGCCAGCAGTGCCGGCCCGGGTACGAATTCACCCCTCCACTTT.

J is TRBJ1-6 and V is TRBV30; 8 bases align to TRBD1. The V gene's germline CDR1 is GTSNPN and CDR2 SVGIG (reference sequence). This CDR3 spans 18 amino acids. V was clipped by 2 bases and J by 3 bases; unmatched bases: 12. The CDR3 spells CAWSNGTGGTYYNSPLHF. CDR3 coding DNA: TGTGCCTGGAGTAACGGTACAGGGGGAACCTACTATAATTCACCCCTCCACTTT.

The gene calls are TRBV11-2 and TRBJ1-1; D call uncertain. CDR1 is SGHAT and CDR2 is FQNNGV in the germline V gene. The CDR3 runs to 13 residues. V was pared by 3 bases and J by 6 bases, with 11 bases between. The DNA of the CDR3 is TGTGCCAGCAGCTTTTCCATGGGAGCTGAAGCTTTCTTT. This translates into CASSFSMGAEAFF.

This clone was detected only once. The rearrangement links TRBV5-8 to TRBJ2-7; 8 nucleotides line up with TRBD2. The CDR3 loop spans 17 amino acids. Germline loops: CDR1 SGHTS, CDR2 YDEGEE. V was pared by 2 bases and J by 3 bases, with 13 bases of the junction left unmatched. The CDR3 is CASSFSTSALGGYEQYF. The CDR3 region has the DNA TGTGCCAGCAGCTTTTCGACTAGCGCCTTAGGTGGCTACGAGCAGTACTTC.

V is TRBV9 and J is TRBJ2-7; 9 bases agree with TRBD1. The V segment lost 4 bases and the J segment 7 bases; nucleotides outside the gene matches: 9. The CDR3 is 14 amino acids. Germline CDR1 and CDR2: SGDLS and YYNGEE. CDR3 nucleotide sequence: TGTGCCAGCAGCAGTAACAGGGGGCTTGGAGAGCAGTACTTC. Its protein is CASSSNRGLGEQYF.

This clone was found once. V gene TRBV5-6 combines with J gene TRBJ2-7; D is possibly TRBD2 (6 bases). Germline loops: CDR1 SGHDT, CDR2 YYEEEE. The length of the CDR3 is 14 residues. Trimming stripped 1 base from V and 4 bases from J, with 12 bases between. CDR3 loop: CASSLTPLAYEQYV. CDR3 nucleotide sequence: TGTGCCAGCAGCTTGACTCCCCTAGCGTACGAGCAGTACGTC.

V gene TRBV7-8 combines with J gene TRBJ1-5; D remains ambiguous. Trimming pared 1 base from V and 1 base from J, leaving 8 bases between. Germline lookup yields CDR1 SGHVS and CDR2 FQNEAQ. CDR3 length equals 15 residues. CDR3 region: CASSLEFGSNQPQHF. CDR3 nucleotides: TGTGCCAGCAGCTTAGAATTCGGGAGCAATCAGCCCCAGCATTTT.

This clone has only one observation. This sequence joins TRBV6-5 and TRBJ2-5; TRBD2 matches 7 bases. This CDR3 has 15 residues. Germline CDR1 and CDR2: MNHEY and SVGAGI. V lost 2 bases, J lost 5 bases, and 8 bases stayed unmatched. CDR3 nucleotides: TGTGCCAGCAGTTACCGACTAGCTTTTGAGGAGACCCAGTACTTC. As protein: CASSYRLAFEETQYF.

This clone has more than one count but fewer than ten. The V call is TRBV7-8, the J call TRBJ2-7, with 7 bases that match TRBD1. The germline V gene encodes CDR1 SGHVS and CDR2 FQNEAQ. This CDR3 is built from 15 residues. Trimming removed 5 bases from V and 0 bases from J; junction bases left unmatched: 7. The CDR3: CASSARQGPSYEQYF. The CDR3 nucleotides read TGTGCCAGCAGCGCGCGACAGGGCCCCTCCTACGAGCAGTACTTC.

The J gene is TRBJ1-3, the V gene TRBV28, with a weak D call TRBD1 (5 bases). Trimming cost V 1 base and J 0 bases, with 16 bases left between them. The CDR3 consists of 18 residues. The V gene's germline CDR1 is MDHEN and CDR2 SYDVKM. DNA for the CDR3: TGTGCCAGCAGTTTATTCCCGGGGGAGCGGGCCTCTGGAAACACCATATATTTT. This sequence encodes CASSLFPGERASGNTIYF. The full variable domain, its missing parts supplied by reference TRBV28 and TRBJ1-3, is DVKVTQSSRYLVKRTGEKVFLECVQDMDHENMFWYRQDPGLGLRLIYFSYDVKMKEKGDIPEGYSVSREKKERFSLILESASTNQTSMYLCASSLFPGERASGNTIYFGEGSWLTVV.

CDR3 residues: CANGQGSTEAFF. The CDR3 DNA sequence: TGTGCCAACGGACAGGGAAGCACTGAAGCTTTCTTT. J is TRBJ1-1 and V is TRBV10-3; 8 nucleotides match TRBD1. This CDR3 spans 12 amino acids. In germline, CDR1 is ENHRY, CDR2 SYGVKD. The V segment lost 10 bases and the J segment 4 bases; nucleotides outside the gene matches: 5.

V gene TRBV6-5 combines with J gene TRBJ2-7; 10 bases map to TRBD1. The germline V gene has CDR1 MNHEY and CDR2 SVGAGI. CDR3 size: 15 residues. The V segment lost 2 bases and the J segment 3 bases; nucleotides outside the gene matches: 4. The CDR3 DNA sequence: TGTGCCAGCAGTTACGGGACAGGGGATTTCTACGAGCAGTACTTC. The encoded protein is CASSYGTGDFYEQYF.

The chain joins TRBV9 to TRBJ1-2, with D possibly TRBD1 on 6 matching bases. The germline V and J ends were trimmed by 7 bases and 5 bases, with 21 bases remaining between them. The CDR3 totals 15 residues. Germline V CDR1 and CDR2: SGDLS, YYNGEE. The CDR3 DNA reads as TGTGCCAGCGGGGACCAGAACAGGGCTGATTATGGCTACACCTTC. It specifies CASGDQNRADYGYTF. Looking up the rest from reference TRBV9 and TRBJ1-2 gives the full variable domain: DSGVTQTPKHLITATGQRVTLRCSPRSGDLSVYWYQQSLDQGLQFLIQYYNGEERAKGNILERFSAQQFPDLHSELNLSSLELGDSALYFCASGDQNRADYGYTFGSGTRLTVV.

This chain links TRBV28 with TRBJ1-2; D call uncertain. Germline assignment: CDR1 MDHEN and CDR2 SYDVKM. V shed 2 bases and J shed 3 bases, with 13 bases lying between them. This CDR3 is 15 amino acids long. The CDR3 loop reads CASSLSREVYYGYTF. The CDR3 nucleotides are TGTGCCAGCAGTTTAAGTAGGGAGGTTTACTATGGCTACACCTTC.

CDR3 DNA sequence: TGTGCCAGCAGCTTGCAGGGATACGAGCAGTACGTC. Amino acids: CASSLQGYEQYV. The chain carries TRBV11-2 and TRBJ2-7; a possible D gene is TRBD1 (5 bases). The CDR3 sequence is 12 residues long. Germline CDR1 is SGHAT and CDR2 is FQNNGV. Trimming pared 3 bases from V and 4 bases from J, leaving 7 bases between.

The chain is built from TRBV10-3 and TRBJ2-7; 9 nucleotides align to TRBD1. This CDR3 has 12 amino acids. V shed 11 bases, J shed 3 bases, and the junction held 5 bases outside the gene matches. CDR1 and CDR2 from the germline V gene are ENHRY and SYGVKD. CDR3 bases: TGTGCCTCGGGACAGGGTGGCTACGAGCAGTACTTC. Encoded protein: CASGQGGYEQYF.

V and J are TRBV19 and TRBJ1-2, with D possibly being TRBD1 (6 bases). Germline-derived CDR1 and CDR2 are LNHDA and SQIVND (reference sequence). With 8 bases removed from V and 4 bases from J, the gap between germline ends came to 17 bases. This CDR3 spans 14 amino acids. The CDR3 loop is CASSAGAGSYGYTF. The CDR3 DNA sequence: TGTGCCAGTTCGGCGGGGGCTGGGAGCTATGGCTACACCTTC.

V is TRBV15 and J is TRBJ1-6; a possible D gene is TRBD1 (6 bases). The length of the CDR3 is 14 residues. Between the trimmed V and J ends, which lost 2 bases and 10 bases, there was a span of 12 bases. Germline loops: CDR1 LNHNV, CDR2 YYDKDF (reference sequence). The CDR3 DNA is TGTGCCACCAGCAGAACAGGGCGTAGGTCACCCCTCCACTTT. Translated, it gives CATSRTGRRSPLHF.

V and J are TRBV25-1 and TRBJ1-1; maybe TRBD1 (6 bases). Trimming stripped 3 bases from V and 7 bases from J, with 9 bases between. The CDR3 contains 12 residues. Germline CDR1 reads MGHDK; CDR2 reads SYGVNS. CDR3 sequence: CASSDGQFEAFF. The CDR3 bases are TGTGCCAGCAGTGATGGACAGTTTGAAGCTTTCTTT.

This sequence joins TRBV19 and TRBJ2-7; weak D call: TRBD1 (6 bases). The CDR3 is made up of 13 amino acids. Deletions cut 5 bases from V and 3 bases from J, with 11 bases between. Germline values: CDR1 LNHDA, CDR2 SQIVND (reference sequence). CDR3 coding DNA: TGTGCCAGTAGTTGGGCCAGGGGCTACGAGCAGTACTTC. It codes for CASSWARGYEQYF.

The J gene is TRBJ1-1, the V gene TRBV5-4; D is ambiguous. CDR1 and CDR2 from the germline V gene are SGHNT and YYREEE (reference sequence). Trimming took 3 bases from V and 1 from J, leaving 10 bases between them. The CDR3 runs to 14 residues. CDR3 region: CASSSSTGNTEAFF. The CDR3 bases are TGTGCCAGCAGCTCATCTACCGGGAACACTGAAGCTTTCTTT.

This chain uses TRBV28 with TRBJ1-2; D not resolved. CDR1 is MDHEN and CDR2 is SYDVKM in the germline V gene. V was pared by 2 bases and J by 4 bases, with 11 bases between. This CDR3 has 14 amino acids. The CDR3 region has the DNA TGTGCCAGCAGTTTAGGATCGGGGAGCTATGGCTACACCTTC. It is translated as CASSLGSGSYGYTF.

As DNA, the CDR3 is TGTGCCAGCAGCTACGGACAGGGCGGCTACACCTTC. This codes for CASSYGQGGYTF. This sequence joins TRBV5-4 and TRBJ1-2, with TRBD1 matching 8 bases. V shed 3 bases and J 8 bases; nucleotides not matched to a gene: 3. The CDR3 totals 12 residues. In germline, CDR1 is SGHNT, CDR2 YYREEE (reference sequence).

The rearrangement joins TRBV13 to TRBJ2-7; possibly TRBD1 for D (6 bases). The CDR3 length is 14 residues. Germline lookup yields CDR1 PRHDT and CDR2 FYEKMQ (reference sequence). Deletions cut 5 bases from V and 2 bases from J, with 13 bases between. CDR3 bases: TGTGCCAGCAGCGCAGGACAGACTACCTACGAGCAGTACTTC. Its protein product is CASSAGQTTYEQYF.